This T cell receptor beta chain was captured by sequencing in a study of cytomegalovirus exposure and HLA in healthy donors. About the study: Prior work identified 95 million to 120 million unique TCR beta sequences in about 179 million T cells.

Nominally healthy donors were sampled, though unrecorded immune exposures were likely. Absent from the records is this donor's CMV serostatus. Study findings and constraints: More clonal expansion characterized HLA-associated TCR beta chains than equally common others in a later analysis.

About this clone itself: The antigen is undetermined.

The PCR contained 60 Vbeta and 13 Jbeta primers. Assay used: immunoSEQ multiplex PCR; TCRdb lists only in-frame clones, some missing. This table has some 120,000 clones, 80% appearing once. The sample was PBMCs. The receptor's source is a human donor in good health.

The CDR3 region is CASSSGFEAFF. CDR3 bases: TGTGCCAGCAGCTCAGGGTTTGAAGCTTTCTTT. This chain uses TRBV7-8 with TRBJ1-1; D possibly corresponds to TRBD1 (5 bases). CDR1 SGHVS and CDR2 FQNEAQ come from the germline V gene. Trimming took 4 bases from V and 7 from J, leaving 7 bases between them. CDR3 length: 11 residues. Full variable domain (outside the CDR3, taken from reference TRBV7-8 and TRBJ1-1): GAGVSQSPRYKVAKRGQDVALRCDPISGHVSLFWYQQALGQGPEFLTYFQNEAQLDKSGLPSDRFFAERPEGSVSTLKIQRTQQEDSAVYLCASSSGFEAFFGQGTRLTVV.